Below are 2 T cell receptor beta chains sequenced from a single sample in a study of blood T cells in healthy people across ages. Through a sample-barcoded 5' primer and a J-beta primer mix, a second PCR was run for roughly 6 to 12 cycles. MiXCR, applied by TCRdb to the 5' RACE reads, yields one record per CDR3 protein. The sample has around 900,000 distinct CDR3 sequences; 29% are singletons. Sequences were obtained from blood. These receptors all stem from an elderly woman in good health.

This clonotype has more than one count but fewer than ten. The chain is built from TRBV5-6 and TRBJ1-4; D is unresolved. The V end lost 4 bases, the J end lost 8 bases, and 12 bases lay between the germline ends. CDR3 size: 13 residues. Germline loops: CDR1 SGHDT, CDR2 YYEEEE. The CDR3 region has the DNA TGTGCCAGCAGCACAGTACTAGGCGAAAAACTGTTTTTT. Encoded protein: CASSTVLGEKLFF.

This clonotype was detected many times. The chain has TRBV6-2 or TRBV6-3 and TRBJ2-3, with TRBD2 as a possible D gene (5 bases). V lost 4 bases, J lost 3 bases, and 14 bases lay in between. CDR1 is MNHEY and CDR2 is SVGEGT in the germline V gene. The CDR3 loop spans 15 amino acids. The CDR3 DNA reads TGTGCCAGCAGTTCCCATCAGCGGATTACAGATACGCAGTATTTT. Translating it yields CASSSHQRITDTQYF.